The next 25 T cell receptor beta chains were all read from a single sample in a study of CD8 T cells in Susac syndrome. Roughly 0.45 to 1 ug RNA was reverse transcribed with random hexamers. TCRdb passed the immunoSEQ multiplex PCR reads through MiXCR, listing each CDR3 protein once. Among 160,000 or so distinct CDR3 sequences, roughly 95% were seen once, and the ten largest hold 0.09% to 0.1%. The sequenced sample consisted of CD4+ T cells from PBMCs. These receptors were obtained from a human donor with multiple sclerosis.

The chain has TRBV20-1 and TRBJ2-3, with 7 bases fitting TRBD2. The V gene end was trimmed by 0 bases and the J gene end by 0 bases; junction bases not matched to a gene: 3. CDR3 size: 15 residues. The V gene's germline CDR1 is DFQATT and CDR2 SNEGSKA (reference sequence). The CDR3, as DNA: TGCAGTGCTAGAGATCCTAGCGGTAGCACAGATACGCAGTATTTT. Translating gives CSARDPSGSTDTQYF.

V is TRBV29-1 and J is TRBJ1-1, with unresolved D. CDR1 is SQVTM and CDR2 is ANQGSEA in the germline V gene. The V end lost 3 bases, the J end lost 7 bases, and 6 bases lay between the germline ends. This CDR3 is 10 amino acids long. CDR3 sequence: CSVEKREAFF. The CDR3 region has the DNA TGCAGCGTTGAGAAACGTGAAGCTTTCTTT.

The sample holds a few counts of this clonotype. This chain uses TRBV20-1 with TRBJ1-1; tentatively, D is TRBD1 (6 bases). V lost 5 bases and J lost 4, with 11 bases in between. CDR1 is DFQATT and CDR2 is SNEGSKA in the germline V gene (reference sequence). The CDR3 runs 12 residues. The CDR3 protein is CSALQGGTEAFF. CDR3 in DNA: TGCAGTGCTTTACAGGGTGGCACTGAAGCTTTCTTT.

This chain links TRBV10-2 with TRBJ2-5; tentatively, D is TRBD2 (6 bases). CDR1 is WSHSY and CDR2 is SAAADI in the germline V gene. The CDR3 spans 13 residues. The V end lost 8 bases, the J end lost 4 bases, and 14 bases lay between the germline ends. The CDR3 is CASEGGRGETQYF. As DNA, the CDR3 is TGCGCCAGCGAGGGTGGGCGGGGAGAGACCCAGTACTTC.

J is TRBJ1-5 and V is TRBV27; no clear D gene. Per the germline V gene, CDR1 is MNHEY and CDR2 is SMNVEV (reference sequence). Trimming stripped 2 bases from V and 5 bases from J, with 13 bases between. The CDR3 is 15 amino acids. The CDR3 nucleotides are TGTGCCAGCAGTTTAAGCGGGCAGTTTTATCAGCCCCAGCATTTT. Its translation: CASSLSGQFYQPQHF.

V gene TRBV29-1 combines with J gene TRBJ2-5; the D gene is possibly TRBD1 (5 bases). V was pared by 7 bases and J by 5 bases, with 14 bases between. The CDR3 is made up of 12 amino acids. Germline V CDR1 and CDR2: SQVTM, ANQGSEA. The CDR3 nucleotides are TGCAGCGGGTACGAGGCAGGGGAGACCCAGTACTTC. As protein: CSGYEAGETQYF.

This clonotype has only one observation. The V and J genes are TRBV9 and TRBJ2-2; D unclear. The CDR3 has 13 residues. CDR1 and CDR2 from the germline V gene are SGDLS and YYNGEE. Trimming left V 1 base short and J 5 bases short, with 6 bases between. The CDR3 DNA reads TGTGCCAGCAGCGTATATACGACCGGGGAGCTGTTTTTT. It is translated as CASSVYTTGELFF.

The chain carries TRBV6-6 and TRBJ1-3; D remains ambiguous. Trimming took 6 bases from V and 0 from J, leaving 12 bases between them. Per the germline V gene, CDR1 is MNHNY and CDR2 is SVGAGI (reference sequence). The CDR3 spans 15 residues. The CDR3 DNA reads TGTGCCAGCAGCCCCTTCCCGGCCTCTGGAAACACCATATATTTT. It is translated as CASSPFPASGNTIYF.

The chain recombines TRBV12-3 or TRBV12-4 with TRBJ2-7; TRBD2 is a possible D gene (6 bases). The CDR3 contains 17 residues. Deletions cut 3 bases from V and 3 bases from J, with 21 bases between. The CDR3 region is CASSFGGWGSWDYEQYF. CDR3 in DNA: TGTGCCAGCAGTTTTGGGGGGTGGGGGTCCTGGGACTACGAGCAGTACTTC.

CDR3 sequence: CASSPRTAGANVLTF. In nucleotides, the CDR3 is TGTGCCAGCAGTCCGAGGACCGCTGGGGCCAACGTCCTGACTTTC. V gene TRBV5-6 combines with J gene TRBJ2-6; D is unclear. This CDR3 comprises 15 residues. Per germline, CDR1 SGHDT and CDR2 YYEEEE. Trimming stripped 5 bases from V and 2 bases from J, with 11 bases between.

This chain links TRBV19 with TRBJ1-1; D is perhaps TRBD1 (5 bases). CDR1 and CDR2 (germline): LNHDA, SQIVND (reference sequence). Trimming took off 5 bases at V and 3 bases at J, with 7 bases between the two ends. The CDR3 extends over 12 amino acids. CDR3 in DNA: TGTGCCAGTAGTGACAGAGACACTGAAGCTTTCTTT. Protein sequence: CASSDRDTEAFF.

The chain uses TRBV28 and TRBJ1-2; D is undetermined. This CDR3 has 13 amino acids. The germline gives CDR1 MDHEN, CDR2 SYDVKM. Trimming took 6 bases from V and 8 from J, leaving 16 bases between them. The CDR3 protein is CASSSPGSDGYTF. The CDR3 nucleotides read TGTGCCAGCAGCTCGCCAGGCAGTGACGGCTACACCTTC.

This clonotype showed up just once. The chain combines TRBV7-9 with TRBJ2-5, with a possible D match to TRBD1 (6 bases). The CDR3 runs 14 residues. Trimming took off 5 bases at V and 5 bases at J, with 15 bases between the two ends. CDR1 and CDR2 (germline): SEHNR, FQNEAQ (reference sequence). As DNA, the CDR3 is TGTGCCAGCAGCCCGCAGGGGTTCGGGGAGACCCAGTACTTC. It encodes CASSPQGFGETQYF. Looking up the rest from reference TRBV7-9 and TRBJ2-5 gives the full variable domain: DTGVSQNPRHKITKRGQNVTFRCDPISEHNRLYWYRQTLGQGPEFLTYFQNEAQLEKSRLLSDRFSAERPKGSFSTLEIQRTEQGDSAMYLCASSPQGFGETQYFGPGTRLLVL.

J is TRBJ1-5 and V is TRBV27; D not certain. The CDR3 covers 14 residues. The V end lost 5 bases, the J end lost 3 bases, and 11 bases lay between the germline ends. Germline V gene sequence: CDR1 MNHEY, CDR2 SMNVEV (reference sequence). In nucleotides, the CDR3 is TGTGCCAGCAGTAAAGAGGCCTCCAATCAGCCCCAGCATTTT. It is translated as CASSKEASNQPQHF.

This chain joins TRBV6-5 and TRBJ1-1; D is possibly TRBD1 (6 bases). Deletions cut 4 bases from V and 1 base from J, with 13 bases between. This CDR3 comprises 15 residues. Germline CDR1 and CDR2: MNHEY and SVGAGI. CDR3 in amino acids: CASSSGWGANTEAFF. As DNA, the CDR3 is TGTGCCAGCAGTTCAGGGTGGGGGGCGAACACTGAAGCTTTCTTT.

This chain joins TRBV6-1 and TRBJ2-7, with D possibly being TRBD2 (5 bases). CDR3 size: 14 residues. Trimming stripped 10 bases from V and 1 base from J, with 17 bases between. Germline values: CDR1 MNHNS, CDR2 SASEGT. The CDR3 bases are TGTGCCATCACCCGGGGTACGGGGTCCTACGAGCAGTACTTC. Its protein is CAITRGTGSYEQYF.

V and J are TRBV29-1 and TRBJ2-7; D gene uncertain. The V end was cut by 5 bases, the J end by 7 bases, with 12 bases between. The CDR3 is 11 residues long. CDR1 SQVTM and CDR2 ANQGSEA come from the germline V gene. The CDR3 is CSVSAHAEQYF. For the CDR3, the DNA is TGCAGCGTTTCGGCTCATGCGGAGCAGTACTTC.

The chain links TRBV7-9 to TRBJ2-1; the match to TRBD2 covers 12 bases. The CDR3 runs to 14 residues. Looked up from germline, CDR1 is SEHNR and CDR2 is FQNEAQ (reference sequence). Trimming took 6 bases from V and 7 from J; bases not matched to a gene: 4. In nucleotides, the CDR3 is TGTGCCAGCAGGGGTGGGACTAGCGGGAATGAGCAGTTCTTC. Protein sequence: CASRGGTSGNEQFF.

V gene TRBV12-3 or TRBV12-4 combines with J gene TRBJ1-5, with 8 bases that match TRBD1. V was clipped by 6 bases and J by 6 bases; unmatched bases: 7. The CDR3 runs 14 residues. The CDR3 DNA reads TGTGCCAGCAGGGACAGGGCTTGGTCTCAGCCCCAGCATTTT. It encodes CASRDRAWSQPQHF.

The V call is TRBV28, the J call TRBJ2-3; TRBD1 matches at 9 bases. The CDR3 has 17 residues. Germline CDR1 and CDR2: MDHEN and SYDVKM. V trimming: 8 bases; J trimming: 0 bases; junction bases outside the gene matches: 12. For the CDR3, the DNA is TGTGCCAGCCGGGTCTTTGGGACAGGGCTTAGCACAGATACGCAGTATTTT. Its translation is CASRVFGTGLSTDTQYF.

The V gene is TRBV27, the J gene TRBJ1-1; no clear D. This CDR3 contains 12 residues. Germline CDR1 is MNHEY and CDR2 is SMNVEV (reference sequence). V lost 5 bases and J 3 bases, leaving 7 bases between the germline ends. This CDR3 reads CASSNIYTEAFF. The CDR3 coding sequence is TGTGCCAGCAGTAACATCTACACTGAAGCTTTCTTT.

This clonotype was recorded a few times. The V call is TRBV5-1, the J call TRBJ2-2, with D uncertain. Trimming cost V 0 bases and J 1 base, with 7 bases left between them. The CDR3 spans 15 residues. Germline-derived CDR1 and CDR2 are SGHRS and YFSETQ. The CDR3 sequence is CASSLGGLNTGELFF. In nucleotides, the CDR3 is TGCGCCAGCAGCTTGGGAGGTTTGAACACCGGGGAGCTGTTTTTT.

This clonotype was seen once. The V call is TRBV18, the J call TRBJ1-1, with 8 bases that match TRBD1. The CDR3 covers 14 residues. With 4 bases clipped from V and 6 bases from J, the junction kept 7 bases outside the gene matches. The V gene's germline CDR1 is KGHSH and CDR2 LQKENI. The CDR3 DNA is TGTGCCAGCTCACGATTGGACAGGGACGCTGAAGCTTTCTTT. The encoded protein is CASSRLDRDAEAFF.

This chain connects TRBV6-2 or TRBV6-3 to TRBJ2-2; D is perhaps TRBD1 (6 bases). This CDR3 is 13 amino acids long. Germline V lookup: CDR1 MNHEY, CDR2 SVGEGT. The ends were cut back, 11 bases at V and 3 bases at J, with 13 bases in the middle. For the CDR3, the DNA is TGTGCCGGTGCACAGGGCTACACCGGGGAGCTGTTTTTT. Amino acids: CAGAQGYTGELFF.

The chain uses TRBV28 and TRBJ2-3; TRBD2 agrees at 11 bases. Germline trimming cut 6 bases from V and 0 bases from J; bases unmatched to any gene: 2. The CDR3 loop spans 15 amino acids. The germline V gene has CDR1 MDHEN and CDR2 SYDVKM. The CDR3 DNA is TGTGCCAGCAGAACTAGCGGGAGTAGCACAGATACGCAGTATTTT. This translates into CASRTSGSSTDTQYF. Full variable domain (rest looked up from reference TRBV28 and TRBJ2-3): DVKVTQSSRYLVKRTGEKVFLECVQDMDHENMFWYRQDPGLGLRLIYFSYDVKMKEKGDIPEGYSVSREKKERFSLILESASTNQTSMYLCASRTSGSSTDTQYFGPGTRLTVL.